This T cell receptor beta chain was sequenced in a study of response to subunit inactivated influenza vaccine. Whole-study results and caveats: The study's authors posited that every seasonal influenza vaccination enlists few new T cells.

Trimming shortened V by 2 bases and J by 1 base, and 7 bases separated the two germline ends. Germline CDR1 is KGHDR and CDR2 is SFDVKD. This CDR3 is built from 14 residues. Each CDR3 protein gets one entry after TCRdb re-called the RT-PCR reads with MiXCR. The top ten hold over 2.5% of the sample, which has some 520,000 distinct CDR3 sequences, 15% to 20% seen once. This clonotype occurred many times. Its matching antigen is unknown. This clonotype was obtained from a man aged 45 to 75 who received an inactivated influenza vaccine. The source material was CD4+ T cells sorted from PBMCs, sampled about 24 months after vaccination. V is TRBV24-1 and J is TRBJ2-5; the D is unclear. The CDR3 sequence: CATSDWGSQETQYF. The CDR3 DNA reads TGTGCCACCAGTGATTGGGGATCCCAAGAGACCCAGTACTTC.